The 25 T cell receptor beta chains below were found in one sample sequenced in a study of blood T cell repertoires in COVID-19 (dated by TCRdb to the early 2020s). Libraries were made using the immunoSEQ multiplex PCR assay. What TCRdb holds here is the immuneACCESS table cut down to in-frame rearrangements. Part of the clones is not present; checked against another copy, under half of the missing clones reflect an unresolved V gene, and the others are unexplained. This sample gives roughly 150,000 clones in total; more than 70% of them show up just once. The ten largest clonotypes hold 15% to 20% of the sample. Sequences were obtained from peripheral blood. Receptors originate from a woman between 70 and 85 years old who had recovered from COVID-19.

The gene calls are TRBV5-6 and TRBJ1-2; D gene uncertain. V was shortened by 0 bases and J by 2 bases, with 8 bases between the two germline ends. The CDR3 runs 14 residues. Germline V gene lookup returns CDR1 SGHDT and CDR2 YYEEEE. The CDR3 region has the DNA TGTGCCAGCAGCTTGGTTAACCAGAACTATGGCTACACCTTC. Amino acid sequence: CASSLVNQNYGYTF.

The V gene is TRBV5-1, the J gene TRBJ2-7; no definite D call. Deletions cut 0 bases from V and 2 bases from J, with 6 bases between. The CDR3 is 13 amino acids. Germline V CDR1 and CDR2: SGHRS, YFSETQ. DNA of the CDR3: TGCGCCAGCAGCTTGGCGGTTCCCTACGAGCAGTACTTC. Protein product: CASSLAVPYEQYF.

The V and J genes are TRBV25-1 and TRBJ1-1; 7 bases map to TRBD1. The CDR3 is 15 amino acids. The germline CDR1 and CDR2 sequences are MGHDK and SYGVNS. The junction had 7 bases not matched to a gene; V was cut back by 4 bases and J by 2 bases. The CDR3 spells CASSAKTGYNTEAFF. The DNA of the CDR3 is TGTGCCAGCAGTGCTAAGACAGGGTACAACACTGAAGCTTTCTTT.

V and J are TRBV6-5 and TRBJ1-2, with D perhaps matching TRBD1 (5 bases). Germline assignment: CDR1 MNHEY and CDR2 SVGAGI. The CDR3 is 15 amino acids. V shed 7 bases and J shed 4 bases, with 19 bases lying between them. The CDR3 DNA follows: TGTGCCAGCACCCCGCAGGGTGGGCCCGGCTATGGCTACACCTTC. Its translation is CASTPQGGPGYGYTF.

The chain links TRBV2 to TRBJ2-7, with D possibly TRBD2 on 6 matching bases. The V and J ends lost 6 bases and 6 bases respectively, with 15 bases between them. The V gene's germline CDR1 is SNHLY and CDR2 FYNNEI. The CDR3 is made up of 13 amino acids. This CDR3 reads CASSWEESGEQYF. CDR3 in DNA: TGTGCCAGCAGCTGGGAGGAGTCGGGCGAGCAGTACTTC.

The chain combines TRBV6-5 with TRBJ1-1, with a possible D match to TRBD1 (5 bases). The V gene lost 5 bases and the J gene lost 0 bases, with 10 bases spanning the gap. The CDR3 length is 14 residues. Germline CDR1 MNHEY, CDR2 SVGAGI. The CDR3 protein is CASSNRYLNTEAFF. The CDR3 DNA reads as TGTGCCAGCAGTAACAGGTATTTGAACACTGAAGCTTTCTTT.

This chain uses TRBV5-4 with TRBJ2-7; tentative D call: TRBD1 (5 bases). The V and J ends lost 0 bases and 6 bases respectively, with 7 bases between them. This CDR3 comprises 12 residues. The germline V gene has CDR1 SGHNT and CDR2 YYREEE (reference sequence). The CDR3 DNA reads as TGTGCCAGCAGCTTGGGGCAGGGCGAGCAGTACTTC. Amino acid sequence: CASSLGQGEQYF.

This clone occurred once. J is TRBJ2-7 and V is TRBV9, with D possibly matching TRBD1 (6 bases). Germline CDR1 SGDLS, CDR2 YYNGEE. This CDR3 region has 13 residues. The ends were cut back, 3 bases at V and 4 bases at J, with 11 bases in the middle. The chain's CDR3 is CASSGDTPYEQYF. CDR3 nucleotides: TGTGCCAGCAGCGGGGACACACCTTACGAGCAGTACTTC.

The chain employs TRBV29-1 and TRBJ1-1, with D maybe TRBD1 (5 bases). Germline CDR1 is SQVTM and CDR2 is ANQGSEA. Trimming stripped 4 bases from V and 12 bases from J, with 21 bases between. CDR3 length: 13 amino acids. CDR3 sequence reads: CSVAFAEWGEPFF. The CDR3 DNA is TGCAGCGTTGCCTTCGCCGAATGGGGGGAACCTTTCTTT.

The chain recombines TRBV4-2 with TRBJ2-1; D perhaps matches TRBD2 (6 bases). Trimming shortened V by 5 bases and J by 3 bases, and 17 bases separated the two germline ends. The CDR3 extends over 16 amino acids. Germline-derived CDR1 and CDR2 are LGHNA and YNFKEQ. The CDR3 DNA follows: TGTGCCAGCAGCGAGGAGGGTCGGGACGGCTACAATGAGCAGTTCTTC. This codes for CASSEEGRDGYNEQFF.

V usage is TRBV6-6 and J usage is TRBJ1-2, with a weak D call TRBD1 (5 bases). V was trimmed by 6 bases and J by 2 bases, leaving 13 bases between them. This CDR3 spans 14 amino acids. Germline V gene lookup returns CDR1 MNHNY and CDR2 SVGAGI (reference sequence). This CDR3 is CASRKTGRNYGYTF. CDR3 in DNA: TGTGCCAGCAGAAAAACAGGAAGAAACTATGGCTACACCTTC.

The rearrangement links TRBV2 to TRBJ1-6, with a possible D match to TRBD1 (6 bases). The CDR3 is 13 amino acids. Trimming took off 10 bases at V and 10 bases at J, with 17 bases between the two ends. Germline V gives CDR1 SNHLY, CDR2 FYNNEI. CDR3 sequence (DNA): TGTGCCACCCGGACAGAACACCAATCACCCCTCCACTTT. It translates to CATRTEHQSPLHF.

In its sample, this clone was seen a few times. The chain has TRBV6-4 and TRBJ1-2; 9 bases fit TRBD1. CDR1 MRHNA and CDR2 SNTAGT come from the germline V gene. With V trimmed by 7 bases and J by 4 bases, 7 bases remained unmatched. There are 14 residues in the CDR3. The CDR3 DNA reads TGTGCCAGCACTCCGGACAGGGGATCCTATGGCTACACCTTC. It is translated as CASTPDRGSYGYTF.

With respect to this clone: The sample contains more than one DNA sequence encoding this CDR3. The gene calls are TRBV18 and TRBJ1-2; 11 bases are shared with TRBD1. The CDR3 extends over 15 amino acids. Germline V gene sequence: CDR1 KGHSH, CDR2 LQKENI. Trimming at V came to 3 bases and at J to 7 bases, leaving 7 bases not matched to a gene. The CDR3 DNA reads TGTGCCAGCTCACCTCCCGGACAGGGGGCGCGTGGCTACACCTTC. As protein: CASSPPGQGARGYTF.

The V and J genes are TRBV3-1 (or the pseudogene TRBV3-2) and TRBJ2-1; 10 bases fit TRBD2. This CDR3 is built from 14 residues. Looked up from germline, CDR1 is LGHDT and CDR2 is YNNKEL (reference sequence). Trimming cost V 7 bases and J 7 bases; bases outside gene matches: 7. This chain's CDR3 is CASTAAGGPNEQFF. The CDR3 bases are TGTGCCAGCACCGCAGCGGGAGGGCCTAATGAGCAGTTCTTC.

This chain joins TRBV19 and TRBJ2-5, with D possibly matching TRBD1 (5 bases). The germline V gene encodes CDR1 LNHDA and CDR2 SQIVND (reference sequence). V lost 4 bases, J lost 1 base, and 16 bases lay in between. CDR3 size: 16 residues. CDR3 coding DNA: TGTGCCAGTAGTACTGGGGCCCAAAGGGGCCAAGAGACCCAGTACTTC. It codes for CASSTGAQRGQETQYF.

This sequence joins TRBV30 and TRBJ2-3; TRBD2 matches 7 bases. Unmatched junction bases numbered 11, after V lost 5 bases and J lost 6 bases. This CDR3 is 14 amino acids long. CDR1 and CDR2 (germline): GTSNPN, SVGIG (reference sequence). CDR3 amino acids: CAWGGGAWSDTQYF. The DNA for the CDR3 is TGTGCCTGGGGGGGAGGGGCCTGGTCGGATACGCAGTATTTT.

The V call is TRBV9, the J call TRBJ2-1, with a tentative D call TRBD2 (6 bases). The V gene's germline CDR1 is SGDLS and CDR2 YYNGEE. The CDR3 consists of 13 residues. V was shortened by 3 bases and J by 7 bases, with 11 bases between the two germline ends. The DNA of the CDR3 is TGTGCCAGCAGCGCCCGGAGGGCGAATGAGCAGTTCTTC. It specifies CASSARRANEQFF.

The CDR3 loop is CASSPHQDRAFF. CDR3 sequence (DNA): TGTGCCAGCAGCCCCCACCAGGATCGAGCTTTCTTT. The J gene is TRBJ1-1, the V gene TRBV7-8; D unresolved. This CDR3 region has 12 residues. Trimming took 5 bases from V and 10 from J, leaving 14 bases between them. The V gene's germline CDR1 is SGHVS and CDR2 FQNEAQ.

The chain couples TRBV3-1 (or the pseudogene TRBV3-2) to TRBJ1-1, with a tentative D call TRBD1 (6 bases). Germline lookup yields CDR1 LGHDT and CDR2 YNNKEL (reference sequence). Trimming stripped 1 base from V and 6 bases from J, with 12 bases between. The CDR3 is made up of 14 amino acids. As DNA, the CDR3 is TGTGCCAGCAGCCAAGGGCACAGGGTGTCTGAAGCTTTCTTT. Amino acids: CASSQGHRVSEAFF.

This chain connects TRBV4-1 to TRBJ1-1; perhaps TRBD1 as D (6 bases). The CDR3 is 12 residues long. Germline V CDR1 and CDR2: MGHRA, YSYEKL. The germline V and J ends were trimmed by 8 bases and 1 base, with 8 bases remaining between them. The CDR3 coding sequence is TGCGCCAGCGCACAGGGGAACACTGAAGCTTTCTTT. Its translation: CASAQGNTEAFF.

V usage is TRBV28 and J usage is TRBJ2-7; D is possibly TRBD1 (5 bases). CDR3 length equals 13 residues. V was clipped by 7 bases and J by 3 bases, with 13 bases between them. Germline V gene lookup returns CDR1 MDHEN and CDR2 SYDVKM. In DNA, the CDR3 is TGTGCCAGCAATGAAGGGGATCACTACGAGCAGTACTTC. Protein sequence: CASNEGDHYEQYF.

V is TRBV27 and J is TRBJ2-2; D ambiguous. The CDR3 totals 13 residues. Trimming stripped 2 bases from V and 6 bases from J, with 7 bases between. Germline CDR1 is MNHEY and CDR2 is SMNVEV (reference sequence). The CDR3 DNA follows: TGTGCCAGCAGTTTAGGCCAGTCCGGGGAGCTGTTTTTT. It specifies CASSLGQSGELFF.

The chain has TRBV4-1 and TRBJ1-5; D is unclear. Germline loops: CDR1 MGHRA, CDR2 YSYEKL. V lost 4 bases to trimming and J lost 4 bases, with 17 bases between them. This CDR3 contains 16 residues. CDR3 nucleotide sequence: TGCGCCAGCAGCCCCGCGGGAGGGTGGAGAAATCAGCCCCAGCATTTT. Its translation is CASSPAGGWRNQPQHF.

The V gene is TRBV19, the J gene TRBJ1-1; 7 bases are shared with TRBD1. The CDR3 spans 12 residues. Germline V gives CDR1 LNHDA, CDR2 SQIVND (reference sequence). Germline trimming cut 10 bases from V and 4 bases from J; bases unmatched to any gene: 6. The CDR3 sequence: CATQGVATEAFF. The CDR3 nucleotides are TGTGCCACCCAGGGGGTGGCCACTGAAGCTTTCTTT.